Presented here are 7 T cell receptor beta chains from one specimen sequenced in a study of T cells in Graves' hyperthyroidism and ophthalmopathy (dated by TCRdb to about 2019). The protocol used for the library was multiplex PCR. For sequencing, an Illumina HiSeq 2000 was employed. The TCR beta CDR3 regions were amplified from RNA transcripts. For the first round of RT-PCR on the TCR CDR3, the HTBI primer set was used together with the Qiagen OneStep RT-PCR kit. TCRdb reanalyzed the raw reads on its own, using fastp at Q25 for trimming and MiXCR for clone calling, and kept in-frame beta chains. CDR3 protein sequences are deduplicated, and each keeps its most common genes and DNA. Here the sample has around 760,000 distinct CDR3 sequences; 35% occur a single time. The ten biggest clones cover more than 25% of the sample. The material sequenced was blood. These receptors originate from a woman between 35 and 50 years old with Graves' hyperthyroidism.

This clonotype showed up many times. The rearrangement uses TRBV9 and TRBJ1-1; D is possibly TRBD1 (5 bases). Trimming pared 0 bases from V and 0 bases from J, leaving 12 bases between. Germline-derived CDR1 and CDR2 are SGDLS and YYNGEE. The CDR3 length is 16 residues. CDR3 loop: CASSVESGAMNTEAFF. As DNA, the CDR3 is TGTGCCAGCAGCGTAGAGTCTGGGGCCATGAACACTGAAGCTTTCTTT.

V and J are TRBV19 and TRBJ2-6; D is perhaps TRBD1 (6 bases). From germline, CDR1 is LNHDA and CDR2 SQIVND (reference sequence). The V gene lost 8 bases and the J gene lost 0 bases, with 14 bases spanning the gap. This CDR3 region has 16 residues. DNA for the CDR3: TGTGCCAGTCAAAAGACAGGCCCCTCTGGGGCCAACGTCCTGACTTTC. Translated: CASQKTGPSGANVLTF.

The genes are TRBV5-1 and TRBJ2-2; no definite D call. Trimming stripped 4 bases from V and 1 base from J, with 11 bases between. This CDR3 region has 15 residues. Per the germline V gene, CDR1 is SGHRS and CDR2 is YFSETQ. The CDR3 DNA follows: TGCGCCAGCAGCCAAACGATAGTGAACACCGGGGAGCTGTTTTTT. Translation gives CASSQTIVNTGELFF.

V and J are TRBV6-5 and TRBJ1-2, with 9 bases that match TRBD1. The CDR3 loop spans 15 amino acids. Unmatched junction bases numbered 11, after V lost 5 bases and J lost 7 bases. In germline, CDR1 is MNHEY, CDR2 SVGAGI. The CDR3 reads CASSLQQGATGGYTF. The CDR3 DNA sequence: TGTGCCAGCAGTCTACAACAGGGGGCCACCGGTGGCTACACCTTC.

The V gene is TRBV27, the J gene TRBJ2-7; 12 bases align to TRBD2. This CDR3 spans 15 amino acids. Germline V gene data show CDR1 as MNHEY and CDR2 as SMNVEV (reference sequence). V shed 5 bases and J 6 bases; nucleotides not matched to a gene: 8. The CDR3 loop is CASSLRTSGNAEQYF. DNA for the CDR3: TGTGCCAGCAGTCTGAGGACTAGCGGGAATGCCGAGCAGTACTTC.

The CDR3, as DNA: TGTGCCAGCAGCCTCTACGCGAGGGGGCCTACTGAAGCTTTCTTT. Translating gives CASSLYARGPTEAFF. The J gene is TRBJ1-1, the V gene TRBV7-2; 7 bases match TRBD1. Germline V gene lookup returns CDR1 SGHTA and CDR2 FQGNSA. This CDR3 spans 15 amino acids. Losses at the gene ends were 5 bases for V and 5 bases for J; bases not matched to a gene: 11.

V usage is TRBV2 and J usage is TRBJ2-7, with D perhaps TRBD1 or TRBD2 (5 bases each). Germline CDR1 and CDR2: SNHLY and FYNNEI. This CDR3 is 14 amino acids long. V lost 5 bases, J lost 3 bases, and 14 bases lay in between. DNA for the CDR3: TGTGCCAGCAGTCCGAGGGGACGGATCTACGAGCAGTACTTC. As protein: CASSPRGRIYEQYF.